The source of this T cell receptor beta chain is a study of glioma-infiltrating T cells. Study-wide findings and caveats: Tissue and blood shared very few CDR3 sequences.

TCR alpha and beta CDR3 regions were amplified from RNA using iRepertoire nested multiplex PCR. TCRdb independently ran MiXCR on the multiplex PCR reads; one entry per CDR3 protein. Of some 100,000 distinct CDR3 sequences in the sample, 25% were seen once. V dropped 1 base and J dropped 1; count of bases not matched to a gene: 3. Germline assignment: CDR1 MDHEN and CDR2 SYDVKM. The CDR3 has 15 amino acids. This clonotype was seen ten or more times. The antigen is not known. V usage is TRBV28 and J usage is TRBJ2-5; 7 positions match TRBD1. Sequencing was done on a sample of glioma tissue, nonneoplastic brain tissue, or PBMCs (not recorded which). The receptor was derived from a human donor with low-grade glioma or glioblastoma, undergoing nonglioma brain surgery, or in good health (not recorded which). The CDR3 loop is CASSLLGTVQETQYF. CDR3 in DNA: TGTGCCAGCAGTTTATTAGGGACAGTCCAAGAGACCCAGTACTTC. Supplemented by reference TRBV28 and TRBJ2-5, the full variable domain reads DVKVTQSSRYLVKRTGEKVFLECVQDMDHENMFWYRQDPGLGLRLIYFSYDVKMKEKGDIPEGYSVSREKKERFSLILESASTNQTSMYLCASSLLGTVQETQYFGPGTRLLVL.